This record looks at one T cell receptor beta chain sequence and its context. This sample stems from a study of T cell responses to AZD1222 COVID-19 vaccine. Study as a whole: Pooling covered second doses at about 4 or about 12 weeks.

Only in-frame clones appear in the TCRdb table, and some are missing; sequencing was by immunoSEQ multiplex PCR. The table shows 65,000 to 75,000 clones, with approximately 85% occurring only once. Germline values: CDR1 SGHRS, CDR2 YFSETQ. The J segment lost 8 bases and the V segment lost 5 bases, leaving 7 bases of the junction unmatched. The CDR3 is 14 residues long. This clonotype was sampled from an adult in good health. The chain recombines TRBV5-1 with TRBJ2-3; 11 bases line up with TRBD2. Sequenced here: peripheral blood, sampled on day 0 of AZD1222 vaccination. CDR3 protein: CASRIAGGHGTQYF. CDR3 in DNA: TGCGCCAGCAGGATAGCGGGGGGGCATGGTACGCAGTATTTT.